One T cell receptor beta chain is described in this entry. Its matching antigen is unknown. Profiling relied on immunoSEQ multiplex PCR, and the TCRdb table lists in-frame clones only, not all of them. Among 130,000 to 150,000 clones, 88% were seen once, and the ten largest hold about 3.3%. The record originates from a study of T cell responses to AZD1222 COVID-19 vaccine. Overall study results and limits: The study found vaccine-associated CD4 TCRs spanning spike, dominant at 160-218 and 743-854. Vaccination with two AZD1222 doses was followed by a rise in Spike-specific TCR breadth and depth. Repertoires were collected only later (after the peak T cell response had occurred). Targeting of unmutated variant regions was reportedly seen in nearly half of spike-specific TCRs.

The CDR3 totals 13 residues. The germline V and J ends were trimmed by 6 bases and 4 bases, with 12 bases remaining between them. This sequence originates from an adult in good health. Here the sequenced sample was peripheral blood, taken on day 0 of MenACWY control vaccination. V usage is TRBV12-3 or TRBV12-4 and J usage is TRBJ1-2; TRBD1 might be the D (5 bases). The CDR3 loop is CASSSGKGYGYTF. The CDR3 coding sequence is TGTGCCAGCAGCTCAGGGAAGGGCTATGGCTACACCTTC.